Below are 19 T cell receptor beta chains sequenced from a single sample in a study of control samples from healthy donors and cancer patients. The table came from immunoSEQ multiplex PCR; TCRdb's copy has only in-frame clones and leaves some out. The sample shows 150,000 to 200,000 clones, around nine tenths of them seen only once. Material for sequencing was blood. The receptor source for this set is a man younger than 40 in good health.

The chain employs TRBV7-2 and TRBJ2-7, with D tentatively TRBD1 (8 bases). Germline loops: CDR1 SGHTA, CDR2 FQGNSA. The CDR3 extends over 15 amino acids. Trimming took off 5 bases at V and 4 bases at J, with 18 bases between the two ends. As DNA, the CDR3 is TGTGCCAGCAGCCCAAGCGGGACAGGTTCTTACGAGCAGTACTTC. Protein sequence: CASSPSGTGSYEQYF.

The chain uses TRBV29-1 and TRBJ2-5; tentative D call: TRBD1 (6 bases). Trimming shortened V by 7 bases and J by 3 bases, and 18 bases separated the two germline ends. There are 14 residues in the CDR3. Germline CDR1 SQVTM, CDR2 ANQGSEA. As DNA, the CDR3 is TGCAGCGCCTTCGGGCAAAGGGGGAAAGAGACCCAGTACTTC. This gives the protein CSAFGQRGKETQYF.

V gene TRBV30 combines with J gene TRBJ1-2; D gene uncertain. Germline V gene sequence: CDR1 GTSNPN, CDR2 SVGIG (reference sequence). CDR3 length equals 14 residues. The V end lost 3 bases, the J end lost 4 bases, and 15 bases lay between the germline ends. The CDR3 coding sequence is TGTGCCTGGAGCCCAGGCCGCGGATCCTATGGCTACACCTTC. Translating it yields CAWSPGRGSYGYTF.

This clone was found once. DNA for the CDR3: TGTGCCAGCAGTTGGGCAGGCTGGCAGTACTTC. Translated, it gives CASSWAGWQYF. This chain joins TRBV6-5 and TRBJ2-7, with D unclear. The CDR3 totals 11 residues. Germline-derived CDR1 and CDR2 are MNHEY and SVGAGI. The ends were cut back, 4 bases at V and 9 bases at J, with 10 bases in the middle.

The chain uses TRBV3-1 (or the pseudogene TRBV3-2) and TRBJ1-1, with D perhaps matching TRBD1 (5 bases). Trimming shortened V by 0 bases and J by 1 base, and 12 bases separated the two germline ends. The CDR3 contains 16 residues. Per the germline V gene, CDR1 is LGHDT and CDR2 is YNNKEL (reference sequence). The CDR3 nucleotides are TGTGCCAGCAGCCAAGATAGGGGCCAGCCGAACACTGAAGCTTTCTTT. Its protein product is CASSQDRGQPNTEAFF.

This chain joins TRBV7-8 and TRBJ1-5; D unresolved. The CDR3 has 18 residues. CDR1 SGHVS and CDR2 FQNEAQ come from the germline V gene. The V and J ends lost 2 bases and 0 bases respectively, with 17 bases between them. As DNA, the CDR3 is TGTGCCAGCAGCTTAAGGGAAACCGGGCCATATAGCAATCAGCCCCAGCATTTT. Translation: CASSLRETGPYSNQPQHF.

J is TRBJ2-1 and V is TRBV6-1; tentative D call: TRBD1 (5 bases). This CDR3 is built from 15 residues. V gave up 3 bases and J gave up 8 bases, with 17 bases separating them. In germline, CDR1 is MNHNS, CDR2 SASEGT. The CDR3: CASSDSGIKAYEQFF. CDR3 DNA: TGTGCCAGCAGTGATTCAGGGATTAAAGCTTATGAGCAGTTCTTC.

The chain has TRBV24-1 and TRBJ2-5; TRBD1 or TRBD2 may be the D gene (5 bases each). V was cut by 9 bases and J by 4 bases, with 11 bases left in between. Germline CDR1 reads KGHDR; CDR2 reads SFDVKD. The CDR3 is 12 residues long. The CDR3 region is CATGTAGETQYF. In DNA form, the CDR3 reads TGTGCCACCGGGACCGCCGGAGAGACCCAGTACTTC.

The chain is built from TRBV4-3 and TRBJ2-2; D is unresolved. Trimming left V 4 bases short and J 4 bases short, with 10 bases between. The CDR3 runs to 14 residues. CDR1 and CDR2 (germline): LGHNA, YSLEER. This CDR3 reads CASSPEAATGELFF. CDR3 nucleotide sequence: TGCGCCAGCAGCCCCGAAGCTGCCACCGGGGAGCTGTTTTTT.

V and J are TRBV6-5 and TRBJ2-2; D is unresolved. The V end was cut by 7 bases, the J end by 8 bases, with 14 bases between. Germline values: CDR1 MNHEY, CDR2 SVGAGI. The CDR3 has 13 amino acids. CDR3 nucleotides: TGTGCCAGCAACTCACCCTTGGGGGGGGAGCTGTTTTTT. It translates to CASNSPLGGELFF.

The J gene is TRBJ1-5, the V gene TRBV28, with TRBD1 matching 9 bases. The germline CDR1 and CDR2 sequences are MDHEN and SYDVKM. This CDR3 comprises 15 residues. The junction had 9 bases not matched to a gene; V was cut back by 5 bases and J by 7 bases. DNA for the CDR3: TGTGCCAGCAGTCCCCGGGACAGGGATGTCCAGCCCCAGCATTTT. This gives the protein CASSPRDRDVQPQHF.

This clone was seen a handful of times. The chain has TRBV7-9 and TRBJ2-7; D uncertain. CDR3 length: 16 amino acids. Per the germline V gene, CDR1 is SEHNR and CDR2 is FQNEAQ (reference sequence). With 0 bases removed from V and 0 bases from J, the gap between germline ends came to 12 bases. The CDR3 nucleotides read TGTGCCAGCAGCTTAGCGACCCCACGGAGCTCCTACGAGCAGTACTTC. Translating it yields CASSLATPRSSYEQYF.

V gene TRBV5-1 combines with J gene TRBJ2-2, with 8 positions matching TRBD1. Losses at the gene ends were 4 bases for V and 7 bases for J; bases not matched to a gene: 6. This CDR3 comprises 14 residues. Germline V gives CDR1 SGHRS, CDR2 YFSETQ. The CDR3 DNA reads TGCGCCAGCAGCCAGGGACAGGAACACGGGGAGCTGTTTTTT. This gives the protein CASSQGQEHGELFF.

This clone has more than one count but fewer than ten. V and J are TRBV5-4 and TRBJ1-6; 9 bases are a match to TRBD1. CDR1 and CDR2 (germline): SGHNT, YYREEE (reference sequence). The CDR3 runs to 15 residues. Trimming took 4 bases from V and 12 from J; bases not matched to a gene: 11. As DNA, the CDR3 is TGTGCCAGCAGCATTGGGACAGGGAATGATGGACCCCTCCACTTT. It encodes CASSIGTGNDGPLHF.

J is TRBJ1-2 and V is TRBV7-9, with a tentative D call TRBD1 (5 bases). Between the trimmed V and J ends, which lost 0 bases and 1 base, there was a span of 15 bases. The CDR3 has 17 amino acids. Germline loops: CDR1 SEHNR, CDR2 FQNEAQ (reference sequence). This chain's CDR3 is CASSLARWGGSNYGYTF. As DNA, the CDR3 is TGTGCCAGCAGCTTAGCGCGATGGGGGGGAAGTAACTATGGCTACACCTTC. The full variable domain, its missing parts supplied by reference TRBV7-9 and TRBJ1-2, is DTGVSQNPRHKITKRGQNVTFRCDPISEHNRLYWYRQTLGQGPEFLTYFQNEAQLEKSRLLSDRFSAERPKGSFSTLEIQRTEQGDSAMYLCASSLARWGGSNYGYTFGSGTRLTVV.

This rearrangement joins TRBV19 to TRBJ2-6; 7 positions match TRBD1. Per germline, CDR1 LNHDA and CDR2 SQIVND (reference sequence). This CDR3 contains 18 residues. The CDR3 spells CASMGQYERVSGANVLTF. In nucleotides, the CDR3 is TGTGCATCAATGGGACAGTACGAAAGGGTCTCTGGGGCCAACGTCCTGACTTTC.

V is TRBV28 and J is TRBJ1-5, with unresolved D. Germline V gene lookup returns CDR1 MDHEN and CDR2 SYDVKM. V was trimmed by 7 bases and J by 8 bases, leaving 33 bases between them. The CDR3 has 19 residues. CDR3 loop: CASIGEGYASIIRGKPQHF. The CDR3 region has the DNA TGTGCCAGCATTGGGGAGGGATATGCCTCAATTATAAGAGGAAAGCCCCAGCATTTT.

This clone was recorded once. The rearrangement joins TRBV9 to TRBJ1-3; no definite D call. This CDR3 contains 16 residues. Trimming removed 2 bases from V and 6 bases from J, with 18 bases in between. The germline CDR1 and CDR2 sequences are SGDLS and YYNGEE. DNA for the CDR3: TGTGCCAGCAGCGTTTTTCATATAGGCAACCCAAACACCATATATTTT. Translation gives CASSVFHIGNPNTIYF.

The chain has TRBV23-1 and TRBJ1-1; no reliable D call. TRBV23-1 is recorded as an ORF, its role being uncertain. V lost 0 bases to trimming and J lost 3 bases, with 11 bases between them. The CDR3 is made up of 15 amino acids. The chain's CDR3 is CASSQSGRRDTEAFF. CDR3 bases: TGCGCCAGCAGTCAATCCGGGAGGAGGGACACTGAAGCTTTCTTT.